Listed below are T cell receptor beta chains from one sample, sequenced in a study of blood T cell repertoires in COVID-19. TCRdb keeps only in-frame clones here, not all; method: immunoSEQ multiplex PCR. The table shows roughly 300,000 clones, with approximately 84% occurring only once. Sequences were obtained from peripheral blood. All receptors derive from a human donor with COVID-19, enrolled during active disease. The donor label of this sample is uncertain. Both conserved end residues are trimmed from each CDR3.

j_gene,v_gene,CDR3aa
TRBJ2-2,TRBV12-5,ASGLRLAGMTGELF
TRBJ2-2,TRBV7-3,ASSLNGNTGELF
TRBJ2-7,TRBV20-1,SASDTSGRRGRTEQY
TRBJ1-1,TRBV6-6,ASSWAGPDTEAF
TRBJ2-2,TRBV5-1,ASSPGINTGELF
TRBJ2-7,TRBV30,AWSVPLGSYEQY
TRBJ2-3,TRBV5-6,ASSLVTITDTQY
TRBJ2-1,TRBV5-1,ASSATASNNEQF
TRBJ2-3,TRBV4-1,ASSLTTSGSSDTQY
TRBJ2-2,TRBV6-5,ASSWTGVGTGELF
TRBJ2-1,TRBV7-9,ASSLVSFAGQGNYNEQF
TRBJ1-1,TRBV28,ASNQEGLLRVMAEAF
TRBJ2-5,TRBV27,ASSWDWAGETQY
TRBJ2-5,TRBV5-6,ASSLSGEETQY
TRBJ1-1,TRBV30,AWSPTAYTEAF
TRBJ2-7,TRBV7-8,ASSPLTPYEQY
TRBJ2-3,TRBV24-1,ATSDSSGSTDTQY
TRBJ2-4,TRBV27,ASSLQGAAVSIQY
TRBJ1-5,TRBV30,AWSVTGGYVQPQH
TRBJ2-1,TRBV3-1/TRBV3-2,ASSQESRTLQF
TRBJ2-3,TRBV6-1,ASSDWGGSTDTQY
TRBJ2-1,TRBV6-6,ASIRESPNEQF
TRBJ1-6,TRBV30,AWSPGTGQDSPLH
TRBJ1-5,TRBV19,ASSIWRGGNQPQH
TRBJ2-7,TRBV5-1,ASSLDRGPYEQY
TRBJ1-5,TRBV19,ASSAHRAGDQPQH
TRBJ1-4,TRBV12-3/TRBV12-4,ASSLREKLF
TRBJ1-2,TRBV12-1,ASSQSRRDNIYGYT
TRBJ1-1,TRBV20-1,SVGGDTEAF
TRBJ1-4,TRBV5-8,ASSLGQAHEKLF
TRBJ2-3,TRBV7-3,ASSPGLAGSTDTQY
TRBJ2-1,TRBV6-5,ASCSQGAESHEQF
TRBJ1-1,TRBV12-3/TRBV12-4,ASGLTGTEAF
TRBJ1-1,TRBV28,ASSITGGAAEAF
TRBJ2-5,TRBV11-2,ASSSGLADYQETQY
TRBJ1-1,TRBV4-3,ASSQVTGNTEAF
TRBJ2-7,TRBV6-2/TRBV6-3,ASSLDRDEQY
TRBJ2-5,TRBV7-9,ASSLSPSGSEGVGETQY
TRBJ2-5,TRBV9,ASSAAGLAGVETQY
TRBJ2-7,TRBV5-1,ASSPQLAETYEQY
TRBJ2-4,TRBV7-7,ASSPSVGDIQY
TRBJ1-5,TRBV6-5,ASTPRPGRRQPQH
TRBJ2-7,TRBV28,ASRRGQTSSYEQY
TRBJ1-6,TRBV21-1,ASLTRPGLFRDSPLH
TRBJ2-1,TRBV27,ASRVAGGAEQF
TRBJ2-5,TRBV1,TSLGHQQETQY
TRBJ1-4,TRBV6-6,ASSLDRGTNEKLF
TRBJ1-6,TRBV11-2,ASSLSGDSPLH
TRBJ2-3,TRBV19,ASSITSGSTDTQY
TRBJ2-1,TRBV28,ASSPRQGIRLGNEQF
TRBJ2-7,TRBV29-1,SASLAGVSEQY
TRBJ2-4,TRBV11-2,ASSSPQGINIQY
TRBJ2-6,TRBV18,ASSPRAAGAGANVLT
TRBJ2-7,TRBV28,ASSSPGQGYDEQY
TRBJ2-7,TRBV24-1,ATQSRVSKEQY
TRBJ2-3,TRBV11-2,ASSLGGGADTQY
TRBJ2-3,TRBV3-1/TRBV3-2,ASSQEGLEASTDTQY
TRBJ2-1,TRBV6-2/TRBV6-3,ASSYSRVYNEQF
TRBJ1-1,TRBV6-6,ASTDREDPNTEAF